The rows below give T cell receptor beta chains drawn from one sample of a study of T cells after yellow fever vaccination. TCRdb reanalysed the 5' RACE reads using MiXCR and keeps one entry per CDR3 protein. The sample includes 400,000 or so distinct CDR3 sequences, roughly 10% of them seen just once. The sample in question was PBMCs, obtained on the day of the first yellow fever vaccination. These receptor sequences come from a man aged 18 to 35 who received the YFV17D yellow fever vaccine. Each CDR3 is given with its conserved first and last residue. The order of the fields is clone size, J gene, V gene, D gene, CDR3 DNA, CDR3 protein. The D gene is left open where the match is weak. Only some rows state a clone size, as once, few, many or a class for expanded clones.

>few|TRBJ2-1|TRBV19|-
TGTGCCAGTAGTATATCGGTCAGCTCCTACAATGAGCAGTTCTTC
CASSISVSSYNEQFF
>few|TRBJ1-2|TRBV7-8|TRBD1
TGTGCCAGCAGCCCGAGGACAGGGGGGAACTCTTATGGCTACACCTTC
CASSPRTGGNSYGYTF
>few|TRBJ1-4|TRBV7-6|-
TGTGCCAGCAGCTTATCTTGGGCCCGGGGTGAAAAACTGTTTTTT
CASSLSWARGEKLFF
>few|TRBJ1-4|TRBV7-8|-
TGTGCCAGCAGCCTGGGCCCGGTGGGCGAAAAACTGTTTTTT
CASSLGPVGEKLFF
>few|TRBJ1-5|TRBV12-3/TRBV12-4|-
TGTGCCAGCAGGCCGGGTTCCACCAATCAGCCCCAGCATTTT
CASRPGSTNQPQHF
>few|TRBJ1-6|TRBV6-5|TRBD1
TGTGCCAGCAGTTCGAACAGGGGCGTTTATAATTCACCCCTCCACTTT
CASSSNRGVYNSPLHF
>-|TRBJ2-2|TRBV7-2|-
TGTGCCAGCAGCTTTGTGTATTTGGCCGGGGAGCTGTTTTTT
CASSFVYLAGELFF
>-|TRBJ2-3|TRBV7-3|TRBD2
TGTGCCAGCAGCGGTCTGTCGGGGGGTCATAGCACAGATACGCAGTATTTT
CASSGLSGGHSTDTQYF
>few|TRBJ2-1|TRBV15|TRBD1
TGTGCCACCAGCAGAGAGGGGGACAGGCAGTTCTTC
CATSREGDRQFF
>-|TRBJ2-2|TRBV4-3|-
TGCGCCAGCAGCCGCCGATTTAGCCCGGGACCCGAGGGCACCGGGGAGCTGTTTTTT
CASSRRFSPGPEGTGELFF
>many|TRBJ2-7|TRBV12-3/TRBV12-4|-
TGTGCCAGCAGTTTAGGGCCGCGCTACGAGCAGTACTTC
CASSLGPRYEQYF
>-|TRBJ2-2|TRBV19|TRBD2
TGTGCCAGTAGTACCCCGAGCGGGGGGGGCACCGGGGAGCTGTTTTTT
CASSTPSGGGTGELFF
>-|TRBJ1-3|TRBV11-2|-
TGTGCCAGCAGCCGGACCGGGACCTCGATGGGAAACACCATATATTTT
CASSRTGTSMGNTIYF
>few|TRBJ1-1|TRBV28|-
TGTGCCAGCACCCCGATGGGCTGGAACACTGAAGCTTTCTTT
CASTPMGWNTEAFF
>-|TRBJ2-1|TRBV5-1|TRBD2
TGCGCCAGCAAGGCAGTGGAGCGGGGGGGCCTCCCTGAGCAGTTCTTC
CASKAVERGGLPEQFF
>few|TRBJ1-4|TRBV4-1|-
TGCGCCAGCAGCCAAGCCGGGGACGAAAAACTGTTTTTT
CASSQAGDEKLFF
>many|TRBJ1-1|TRBV6-5|TRBD1
TGTGCCAGCAGTTCCCGGGTGACAGGGGGCACTGAAGCTTTCTTT
CASSSRVTGGTEAFF
>-|TRBJ1-6|TRBV20-1|-
TGCAGTGCTACAAAGATATCCCTCCACTTT
CSATKISLHF
>-|TRBJ2-5|TRBV4-3|TRBD2
TGCGCCAGCAGCAAAAGGGTTCAGGGGACTAGCGTATCGAAGGAGACCCAGTACTTC
CASSKRVQGTSVSKETQYF
>few|TRBJ2-5|TRBV7-2|-
TGTGCCAGCAGCTTAAAGAGGATCGAAGAGACCCAGTACTTC
CASSLKRIEETQYF
>few|TRBJ2-1|TRBV7-6|TRBD2
TGTGCCAGCAGCTTATCTTCAGCGGGGGGAACTGAGCAGTTCTTC
CASSLSSAGGTEQFF
>many|TRBJ2-5|TRBV20-1|-
TGCAGTGCTTCCCCGGCTCTCTCGAGATTCGGGACCCAGTACTTC
CSASPALSRFGTQYF
>-|TRBJ2-3|TRBV5-4|-
TGTGCCAGCAGCTTCATACTGTCGACAGATACGCAGTATTTT
CASSFILSTDTQYF
>few|TRBJ2-5|TRBV12-3/TRBV12-4|-
TGTGCCACCAATAAGGACACTCAAGAGACCCAGTACTTC
CATNKDTQETQYF
>-|TRBJ1-2|TRBV4-2|-
TGTGCCAGCAGCCAAGATCTTATAGGGCAGGGGATTCGCTATGGCTACACCTTC
CASSQDLIGQGIRYGYTF
>many|TRBJ2-2|TRBV3-1|-
TGTGCCAGCAGCCGGGGTGAGGCGAACACCGGGGAGCTGTTTTTT
CASSRGEANTGELFF
>-|TRBJ1-1|TRBV7-9|-
TGTGCCAGCAGCTTACCGGTCCTGGGGAGCACTGAAGCTTTCTTT
CASSLPVLGSTEAFF
>few|TRBJ2-2|TRBV10-3|TRBD1
TGTGCCATCAGCGACAGGGGTCCCGGGGAGCTGTTTTTT
CAISDRGPGELFF
>-|TRBJ1-3|TRBV5-1|-
TGCGCCAGCAGCACCGGGGGAGGGTCCGCCTCTGGAAACACCATATATTTT
CASSTGGGSASGNTIYF
>-|TRBJ2-3|TRBV4-3|-
TGCGCCAGCAGCCAAGATGAGTCTTTCACAGATACGCAGTATTTT
CASSQDESFTDTQYF
>-|TRBJ1-5|TRBV20-1|-
TGCAGTGCTAGGGAGGGGAGTTCTCAGCCCCAGCATTTT
CSAREGSSQPQHF
>few|TRBJ2-2|TRBV6-1|-
TGTGCCAGCAGTACGTCCCCGAGGGGAACCGGGGAGCTGTTTTTT
CASSTSPRGTGELFF